Presented here are 8 T cell receptor beta chains from one specimen sequenced in a study of cytomegalovirus exposure and HLA in healthy donors. The PCR contained 60 Vbeta and 13 Jbeta primers. Repertoires were generated with immunoSEQ multiplex PCR, while TCRdb's copy carries only in-frame clones and drops some. The sample shows roughly 100,000 clones, roughly three fifths of them seen only once. Source material: PBMCs. The receptors stem from a human donor in good health.

The rearrangement links TRBV28 to TRBJ2-4; weak D call: TRBD2 (5 bases). V was clipped by 5 bases and J by 3 bases, with 11 bases between them. Germline V CDR1 and CDR2: MDHEN, SYDVKM. The CDR3 totals 14 residues. Here the CDR3 DNA reads TGTGCCAGCAGTCTACTAGTTGTCAAAAACATTCAGTACTTC. The encoded protein is CASSLLVVKNIQYF.

CDR3 nucleotide sequence: TGTGCCGGAACTCTAGCGGGAGCCGGTGAGCAGTTCTTC. Protein product: CAGTLAGAGEQFF. The chain uses TRBV30 and TRBJ2-1; TRBD2 aligns across 10 bases. CDR3 length equals 13 residues. The germline V gene has CDR1 GTSNPN and CDR2 SVGIG (reference sequence). The J segment lost 9 bases and the V segment lost 8 bases, leaving 10 bases of the junction unmatched. The variable domain in full, with the rest retrieved from reference TRBV30 and TRBJ2-1, is SQTIHQWPATLVQPVGSPLSLECTVEGTSNPNLYWYRQAAGRGLQLLFYSVGIGQISSEVPQNLSASRPQDRQFILSSKKLLLSDSGFYLCAGTLAGAGEQFFGPGTRLTVL.

The sample holds a few counts of this clone. The CDR3, as DNA: TGTGCCAGCAGCCAAGATGCGCACGAGCAGTACTTC. Its translation is CASSQDAHEQYF. The gene calls are TRBV4-2 and TRBJ2-7; D is unresolved. CDR3 length: 12 residues. The V end lost 0 bases, the J end lost 5 bases, and 5 bases lay between the germline ends. CDR1 is LGHNA and CDR2 is YNFKEQ in the germline V gene.

The V gene is TRBV28, the J gene TRBJ2-1, with TRBD2 matching over 10 bases. CDR3 length: 15 residues. Germline V lookup: CDR1 MDHEN, CDR2 SYDVKM. The V gene end was trimmed by 5 bases and the J gene end by 12 bases; junction bases not matched to a gene: 13. CDR3 bases: TGTGCCAGCAGTCCACCCGGGACTAGCGTTGGGTGGCAGTTCTTC. Amino acid sequence: CASSPPGTSVGWQFF. The variable domain in full, completed from reference TRBV28 and TRBJ2-1, reads DVKVTQSSRYLVKRTGEKVFLECVQDMDHENMFWYRQDPGLGLRLIYFSYDVKMKEKGDIPEGYSVSREKKERFSLILESASTNQTSMYLCASSPPGTSVGWQFFGPGTRLTVL.

The chain joins TRBV19 to TRBJ2-3; unclear D gene. Trimming removed 1 base at V and 2 bases at J, with 10 bases between. There are 15 residues in the CDR3. Germline loops: CDR1 LNHDA, CDR2 SQIVND (reference sequence). CDR3 in DNA: TGTGCCAGTAGTATAGCCGTTGCACTCACAGATACGCAGTATTTT. Its translation: CASSIAVALTDTQYF.

The rearrangement uses TRBV19 and TRBJ2-2; 10 bases line up with TRBD2. Trimming at V came to 1 base and at J to 6 bases, leaving 8 bases not matched to a gene. Looked up from germline, CDR1 is LNHDA and CDR2 is SQIVND (reference sequence). This CDR3 has 17 amino acids. The DNA for the CDR3 is TGTGCCAGTAGTATAGGGGCTAGCGGGAGTCTATCCGGGGAGCTGTTTTTT. Its protein is CASSIGASGSLSGELFF.

The table lists this clone with a few counts. This rearrangement joins TRBV4-1 to TRBJ1-1, with no clear D. The CDR3 runs 13 residues. Looked up from germline, CDR1 is MGHRA and CDR2 is YSYEKL. Trimming took off 0 bases at V and 7 bases at J, with 9 bases between the two ends. CDR3 DNA: TGCGCCAGCAGCCAAGATGAGGGAAGTGAAGCTTTCTTT. Encoded protein: CASSQDEGSEAFF.

This clone occurred a few times. This chain connects TRBV10-2 to TRBJ2-2; possible D gene TRBD2, 6 bases. Germline V lookup: CDR1 WSHSY, CDR2 SAAADI. The CDR3 has 22 amino acids. V lost 0 bases, J lost 1 base, and 27 bases lay in between. In DNA, the CDR3 is TGCGCCAGCAGTGAGTCACACTGGGACTCGCCCACTATATCGAAGAACACCGGGGAGCTGTTTTTT. As protein: CASSESHWDSPTISKNTGELFF.